These 25 T cell receptor beta chains originate from one sample sequenced in a study of CD8 T cells in Susac syndrome. After extraction with the RNeasy kit, about 0.5 to 1 ug of the RNA was reverse transcribed using random hexamers. From the immunoSEQ multiplex PCR reads, TCRdb called clonotypes with MiXCR, one entry per CDR3 protein. In the table there are 160,000 or so distinct CDR3 sequences, 93% of which are singletons. The material sequenced was CD4+ T cells from PBMCs. These receptors originate from a human donor in good health.

This rearrangement joins TRBV20-1 to TRBJ2-5; D gene uncertain. V was pared by 0 bases and J by 5 bases, with 13 bases between. The germline gives CDR1 DFQATT, CDR2 SNEGSKA (reference sequence). This CDR3 has 14 residues. The CDR3 spells CSARDPFAEETQYF. DNA of the CDR3: TGCAGTGCTAGAGATCCGTTCGCGGAGGAGACCCAGTACTTC.

The genes are TRBV12-3 or TRBV12-4 and TRBJ2-5, with D perhaps matching TRBD2 (6 bases). Trimming cost V 8 bases and J 1 base, with 14 bases left between them. CDR3 size: 14 residues. In nucleotides, the CDR3 is TGTGCCAGCGTTCCGTGGGGAGGCCAAGAGACCCAGTACTTC. Translation gives CASVPWGGQETQYF.

The DNA of the CDR3 is TGTGCCAGCAGTTCTGACAGGGGAGAGACCCAGTACTTC. Translating gives CASSSDRGETQYF. The chain uses TRBV6-6 and TRBJ2-5; TRBD1 matches 8 bases. CDR3 size: 13 residues. V trimming: 4 bases; J trimming: 4 bases; junction bases outside the gene matches: 2. CDR1 is MNHNY and CDR2 is SVGAGI in the germline V gene (reference sequence).

The table lists this clonotype with a few counts. The chain combines TRBV11-2 with TRBJ2-1; 11 bases match TRBD2. The J segment lost 4 bases and the V segment lost 5 bases, leaving 10 bases of the junction unmatched. The CDR3 contains 17 residues. The germline CDR1 and CDR2 sequences are SGHAT and FQNNGV. The CDR3 loop is CASSRLAGGRNYNEQFF. Here the CDR3 DNA reads TGTGCCAGCAGCCGCCTAGCGGGGGGCCGTAATTACAATGAGCAGTTCTTC.

The chain combines TRBV19 with TRBJ1-5; D gene ambiguous. V shed 3 bases and J shed 1 base, with 7 bases lying between them. Germline V gene sequence: CDR1 LNHDA, CDR2 SQIVND (reference sequence). The CDR3 runs to 14 residues. The CDR3 loop is CASSMTLSNQPQHF. CDR3 bases: TGTGCCAGTAGTATGACGCTAAGCAATCAGCCCCAGCATTTT.

This sequence joins TRBV7-9 and TRBJ1-4, with 7 bases matching TRBD1. Germline values: CDR1 SEHNR, CDR2 FQNEAQ (reference sequence). The V and J ends lost 1 base and 3 bases, in that order; junction bases with no gene match: 8. CDR3 length: 17 residues. This chain's CDR3 is CASSLGHRGRANEKLFF. The DNA for the CDR3 is TGTGCCAGCAGCTTAGGCCACAGGGGAAGGGCTAATGAAAAACTGTTTTTT.

This sequence joins TRBV24-1 and TRBJ1-2; D is possibly TRBD1 (6 bases). Germline CDR1 reads KGHDR; CDR2 reads SFDVKD. The CDR3 sequence is 13 residues long. The V and J ends lost 7 bases and 2 bases respectively, with 10 bases between them. The CDR3 coding sequence is TGTGCCACCAGCAGGGGAGCGAACTATGGCTACACCTTC. Amino acids: CATSRGANYGYTF.

The rearrangement joins TRBV20-1 to TRBJ1-1; no reliable D call. The CDR3 is made up of 13 amino acids. Germline V gives CDR1 DFQATT, CDR2 SNEGSKA (reference sequence). V was pared by 1 base and J by 4 bases, with 10 bases between. The CDR3 DNA reads TGCAGTGCTAGAGTCGATCGGGCCACTGAAGCTTTCTTT. Its protein is CSARVDRATEAFF.

The V and J genes are TRBV5-6 and TRBJ2-7, with D perhaps TRBD2 (5 bases). The CDR3 is 15 residues long. Germline V CDR1 and CDR2: SGHDT, YYEEEE. V gave up 0 bases and J gave up 0 bases, with 10 bases separating them. DNA of the CDR3: TGTGCCAGCAGCTTGGTGGACTCAAGCTCCTACGAGCAGTACTTC. Translating it yields CASSLVDSSSYEQYF.

The J gene is TRBJ2-3, the V gene TRBV2; D not resolved. The CDR3 has 12 amino acids. Germline assignment: CDR1 SNHLY and CDR2 FYNNEI. The ends were cut back, 3 bases at V and 6 bases at J, with 7 bases in the middle. The CDR3 DNA reads as TGTGCCAGCAGTGAGGACGGTGATACGCAGTATTTT. This gives the protein CASSEDGDTQYF.

V gene TRBV7-3 combines with J gene TRBJ2-5, with 7 positions matching TRBD2. V lost 5 bases and J lost 5; bases outside the gene matches: 5. Germline V gene sequence: CDR1 SGHTA, CDR2 FQGTGA. The CDR3 contains 13 residues. In nucleotides, the CDR3 is TGTGCCAGCAGCAGGGTCGGGGGGGAGACCCAGTACTTC. The encoded protein is CASSRVGGETQYF.

The V call is TRBV25-1, the J call TRBJ2-1, with 9 bases aligning to TRBD2. Germline V gene lookup returns CDR1 MGHDK and CDR2 SYGVNS. The CDR3 has 15 residues. Trimming removed 7 bases from V and 3 bases from J; junction bases left unmatched: 7. The CDR3: CASTPAGGDYNEQFF. CDR3 in DNA: TGTGCCAGCACCCCAGCGGGGGGTGACTACAATGAGCAGTTCTTC.

The rearrangement links TRBV7-9 to TRBJ2-1; D may correspond to TRBD1 or TRBD2 (5 bases each). This CDR3 is 16 amino acids long. The germline V and J ends were trimmed by 5 bases and 7 bases, with 21 bases remaining between them. CDR1 and CDR2 (germline): SEHNR, FQNEAQ (reference sequence). CDR3 residues: CASSGQGQGAVNEQFF. The CDR3 coding sequence is TGTGCCAGCAGCGGACAAGGGCAGGGAGCGGTGAATGAGCAGTTCTTC.

The CDR3 protein is CASATGSQETQYF. CDR3 bases: TGTGCCAGCGCGACAGGGTCCCAAGAGACCCAGTACTTC. This rearrangement joins TRBV5-4 to TRBJ2-5; 7 bases match TRBD1. With 7 bases clipped from V and 1 base from J, the junction kept 4 bases outside the gene matches. This CDR3 has 13 amino acids. Germline CDR1 reads SGHNT; CDR2 reads YYREEE (reference sequence).

This chain connects TRBV12-3 or TRBV12-4 to TRBJ1-2; the D is unclear. This CDR3 spans 13 amino acids. The V gene lost 5 bases and the J gene lost 1 base, with 8 bases spanning the gap. Written as DNA, the CDR3 is TGTGCCAGCAGTGCGAACTATAACTATGGCTACACCTTC. Residues: CASSANYNYGYTF.

The CDR3 spells CASRRQGAVEAFF. The CDR3 DNA sequence: TGTGCCAGCAGACGACAGGGGGCGGTTGAAGCTTTCTTT. The V gene is TRBV6-2 or TRBV6-3, the J gene TRBJ1-1, with 10 nucleotides matching TRBD1. Germline-derived CDR1 and CDR2 are MNHEY and SVGEGT. This CDR3 has 13 residues. J lost 7 bases, V lost 6 bases, and 5 bases had no gene match.

The CDR3 reads CASSSLGTKNIQYF. CDR3 coding DNA: TGTGCCAGCAGCTCCCTGGGGACCAAAAACATTCAGTACTTC. The chain carries TRBV7-2 and TRBJ2-4; D gene ambiguous. The CDR3 runs 14 residues. The V gene's germline CDR1 is SGHTA and CDR2 FQGNSA. V dropped 4 bases and J dropped 2 bases, with 9 bases sitting between them. Combining the CDR3 with reference TRBV7-2 and TRBJ2-4 gives the whole variable domain GAGVSQSPSNKVTEKGKDVELRCDPISGHTALYWYRQSLGQGLEFLIYFQGNSAPDKSGLPSDRFSAERTGGSVSTLTIQRTQQEDSAVYLCASSSLGTKNIQYFGAGTRLSVL.

This CDR3 is CASSFYGHGYTF. The CDR3, as DNA: TGTGCCAGCAGTTTCTACGGCCATGGCTACACCTTC. J is TRBJ1-2 and V is TRBV2; D unresolved. Germline V CDR1 and CDR2: SNHLY, FYNNEI. Trimming pared 5 bases from V and 6 bases from J, leaving 10 bases between. This CDR3 contains 12 residues.

The genes are TRBV3-1 and TRBJ1-2; the D is unclear. Deletions cut 2 bases from V and 5 bases from J, with 9 bases between. There are 13 residues in the CDR3. CDR1 is LGHDT and CDR2 is YNNKEL in the germline V gene (reference sequence). The CDR3 DNA sequence: TGTGCCAGCAGCCAAAGGCGAACGTATGGCTACACCTTC. Its translation: CASSQRRTYGYTF.

The rearrangement uses TRBV27 and TRBJ1-5; D perhaps matches TRBD1 (5 bases). CDR1 MNHEY and CDR2 SMNVEV come from the germline V gene (reference sequence). V lost 5 bases, J lost 6 bases, and 11 bases lay in between. The CDR3 sequence is 13 residues long. CDR3 residues: CASSHRGIQPQHF. The CDR3 nucleotides are TGTGCCAGCAGTCATCGGGGGATTCAGCCCCAGCATTTT.

This chain connects TRBV19 to TRBJ2-1; tentative D call: TRBD1 (7 bases). Trimming pared 1 base from V and 4 bases from J, leaving 11 bases between. CDR1 and CDR2 (germline): LNHDA, SQIVND (reference sequence). CDR3 length: 15 amino acids. In DNA form, the CDR3 reads TGTGCCAGTAGTATAGCGCAGGGGGGTTACAATGAGCAGTTCTTC. It yields the protein CASSIAQGGYNEQFF.

The chain uses TRBV6-1 and TRBJ2-2; D might be TRBD2 (7 bases). This CDR3 spans 15 amino acids. V shed 3 bases and J shed 7 bases, with 15 bases lying between them. From germline, CDR1 is MNHNS and CDR2 SASEGT. The CDR3 here is CASSDTGGLIGELFF. As DNA, the CDR3 is TGTGCCAGCAGTGATACGGGGGGCCTGATCGGGGAGCTGTTTTTT.

This chain links TRBV18 with TRBJ1-1, with D perhaps TRBD1 (6 bases). This CDR3 contains 15 residues. Trimming removed 3 bases at V and 0 bases at J, with 11 bases between. Germline CDR1 is KGHSH and CDR2 is LQKENI. CDR3 residues: CASSPPGTMNTEAFF. DNA of the CDR3: TGTGCCAGCTCACCGCCCGGGACAATGAACACTGAAGCTTTCTTT.

This clonotype was picked up one time. V and J are TRBV27 and TRBJ1-1; TRBD1 matches at 8 bases. V was pared by 4 bases and J by 2 bases, with 6 bases of the junction left unmatched. CDR3 size: 15 residues. Germline CDR1 reads MNHEY; CDR2 reads SMNVEV (reference sequence). DNA for the CDR3: TGTGCCAGCAGTTCCTACAGGGGGAGAAACACTGAAGCTTTCTTT. Translation gives CASSSYRGRNTEAFF.

The CDR3 DNA is TGTGCCAGCAGCACCCGGACACAAGAGACCCAGTACTTC. Encoded protein: CASSTRTQETQYF. The chain recombines TRBV11-2 with TRBJ2-5; tentative D call: TRBD1 (5 bases). V shed 5 bases and J shed 2 bases, with 9 bases lying between them. There are 13 residues in the CDR3. CDR1 is SGHAT and CDR2 is FQNNGV in the germline V gene.